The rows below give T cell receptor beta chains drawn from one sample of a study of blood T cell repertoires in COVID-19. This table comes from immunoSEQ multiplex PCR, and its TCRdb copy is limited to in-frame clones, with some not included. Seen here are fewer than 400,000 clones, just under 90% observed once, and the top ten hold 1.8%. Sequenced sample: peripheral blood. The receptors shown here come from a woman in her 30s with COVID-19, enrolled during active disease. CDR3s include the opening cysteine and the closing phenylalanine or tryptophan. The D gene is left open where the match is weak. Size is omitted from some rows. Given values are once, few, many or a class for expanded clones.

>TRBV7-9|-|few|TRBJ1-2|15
TGTGCCAGCAGTCCCCAGGGAGGATTAGGATATGGCTACACCTTC
CASSPQGGLGYGYTF
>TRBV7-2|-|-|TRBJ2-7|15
TGTGCCAGCAGCTTAGCGGCAGGGCGGATCCACGAGCAGTACTTC
CASSLAAGRIHEQYF
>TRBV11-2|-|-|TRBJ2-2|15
TGTGCCAGCAGCTTTGGAGGGGCGAACACCGGGGAGCTGTTTTTT
CASSFGGANTGELFF
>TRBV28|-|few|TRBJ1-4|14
TGTGCCAGCAGTAGACCGCCGGGAGCCGAAAAACTGTTTTTT
CASSRPPGAEKLFF
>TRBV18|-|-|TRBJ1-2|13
TGTGCCAGCTCACCACTTAGTGGAGGGGACTACACCTTC
CASSPLSGGDYTF
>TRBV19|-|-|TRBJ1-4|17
TGTGCCAGTAGTGCTGCCCCCCGGTGGGGGGCTAATGAAAAACTGTTTTTT
CASSAAPRWGANEKLFF
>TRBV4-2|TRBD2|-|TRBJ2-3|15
TGTGCCAGCAGCCTGCTAGCGGGAGGCACAGATACGCAGTATTTT
CASSLLAGGTDTQYF
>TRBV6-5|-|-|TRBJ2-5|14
TGTGCCAGCTCAGGATTAGACAGCCAAGAGACCCAGTACTTC
CASSGLDSQETQYF
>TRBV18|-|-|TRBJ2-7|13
TGTGCCAGCTCACCACCCCCAGGGAACGAGCAGTACTTC
CASSPPPGNEQYF
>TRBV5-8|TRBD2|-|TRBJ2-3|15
TGTGCCAGCAGCGGCGGGACTAGCGGGGGAGATACGCAGTATTTT
CASSGGTSGGDTQYF